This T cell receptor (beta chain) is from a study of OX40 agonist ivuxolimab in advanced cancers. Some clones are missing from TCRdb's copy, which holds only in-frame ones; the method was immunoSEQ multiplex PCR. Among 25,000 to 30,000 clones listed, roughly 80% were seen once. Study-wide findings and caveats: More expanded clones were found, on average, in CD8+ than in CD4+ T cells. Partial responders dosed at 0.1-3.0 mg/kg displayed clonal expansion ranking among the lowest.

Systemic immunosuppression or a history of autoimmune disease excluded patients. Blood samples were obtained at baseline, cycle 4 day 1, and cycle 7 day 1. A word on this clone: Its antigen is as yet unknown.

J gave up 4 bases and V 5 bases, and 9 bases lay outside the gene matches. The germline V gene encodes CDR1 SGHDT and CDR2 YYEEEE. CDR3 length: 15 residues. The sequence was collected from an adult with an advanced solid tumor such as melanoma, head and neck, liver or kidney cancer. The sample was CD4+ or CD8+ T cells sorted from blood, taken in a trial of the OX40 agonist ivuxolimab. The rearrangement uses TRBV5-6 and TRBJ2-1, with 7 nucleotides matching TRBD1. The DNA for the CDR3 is TGTGCCAGCAGTTCTGGGACAGACGTTTACAATGAGCAGTTCTTC. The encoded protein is CASSSGTDVYNEQFF.